The T cell receptor beta chain under discussion was sequenced for a study of blood T cell repertoires in COVID-19. About the research overall: There were acute and convalescent COVID-19 samples, and they came from the United States, Italy and Spain. T cells, B-cell-depleted T cells, or PBMCs supplied cDNA or gDNA.

Assay: immunoSEQ multiplex PCR; the TCRdb copy retains only in-frame clones and omits some. The sample records approximately 140,000 clones, around 85% being singletons. This clone occurred once. The ends lost 6 bases at V and 4 bases at J; junction bases unmatched: 4. This CDR3 is 13 amino acids long. The germline V gene has CDR1 ENHRY and CDR2 SYGVKD. The chain combines TRBV10-3 with TRBJ2-3, with 7 bases lining up with TRBD1. The receptor was derived from a woman between 40 and 50 years old with active or convalescent COVID-19. Sequencing was performed on peripheral blood. CDR3: CAIRPTGPDTQYF. DNA for the CDR3: TGTGCCATCAGACCGACAGGGCCAGATACGCAGTATTTT.